A selection of T cell receptor beta chains follows, all from one sample in a study of T-cell reconstitution after alpha-beta-depleted transplantation in children. TCRdb passed the PCR reads through MiXCR, listing each CDR3 protein once. The profile shows 200,000 to 300,000 distinct CDR3 sequences, about 11% of them singletons. The sample in question was PBMCs from the stem cell graft donor, obtained from the stem cell graft. The receptors originated from a human donor who donated a stem cell graft to a child with acute lymphoblastic leukemia. Each CDR3 is given with its conserved first and last residue. Each record gives: D gene, J gene, V gene, clone size, CDR3 protein, CDR3 DNA. The D gene is left open where the match is weak. A row's size may be missing; if present it is once, few, many or a size class.

TRBD2 | TRBJ2-7 | TRBV29-1 | many | CSVSGTSGQSYEQYF | TGCAGCGTGTCCGGGACTAGCGGCCAATCCTACGAGCAGTACTTC
TRBD1 | TRBJ2-2 | TRBV7-2 | many | CASSSGQTNTGELFF | TGTGCCAGCAGCTCGGGACAGACGAACACCGGGGAGCTGTTTTTT
. | TRBJ2-7 | TRBV24-1 | many | CATSDGLEQYF | TGTGCCACCAGTGACGGACTCGAGCAGTACTTC
. | TRBJ1-4 | TRBV27 | many | CARSPRRDNEKLFF | TGTGCCAGATCCCCCCGCCGGGACAATGAAAAACTGTTTTTT
. | TRBJ2-1 | TRBV12-5 | many | CASGLVGFGVNEQFF | TGTGCTAGTGGTTTGGTAGGATTCGGGGTCAATGAGCAGTTCTTC
. | TRBJ1-2 | TRBV27 | many | CASSWSSRGGYTF | TGTGCCAGCAGTTGGTCAAGTAGGGGTGGCTACACCTTC
. | TRBJ2-7 | TRBV19 | many | CASSMSQGDAQYF | TGTGCCAGTAGTATGTCTCAGGGAGATGCGCAGTACTTC
. | TRBJ2-1 | TRBV19 | . | CASSVSSLHQSSYNEQFF | TGTGCCAGTAGTGTCTCTTCCTTACACCAGAGCTCCTACAATGAGCAGTTCTTC
. | TRBJ1-3 | TRBV7-9 | many | CASSLAGFSGNTIYF | TGTGCCAGCAGTTTAGCCGGCTTCTCTGGAAACACCATATATTTT
. | TRBJ1-1 | TRBV5-5 | many | CASSWSQTNTEAFF | TGTGCCAGCAGTTGGAGTCAGACGAACACTGAAGCTTTCTTT
. | TRBJ2-2 | TRBV20-1 | many | CSAETLGDTGELFF | TGCAGTGCTGAGACGTTAGGGGACACCGGGGAGCTGTTTTTT
. | TRBJ2-7 | TRBV27 | many | CASSLSALSDEQYF | TGTGCCAGCAGTTTATCAGCGTTAAGCGACGAGCAGTACTTC
. | TRBJ1-1 | TRBV10-3 | many | CAISDRITNTEAFF | TGTGCCATCAGCGACAGGATAACGAACACTGAAGCTTTCTTT
. | TRBJ2-1 | TRBV20-1 | many | CSAITRGAGGNEQFF | TGCAGTGCTATCACAAGGGGGGCAGGAGGGAATGAGCAGTTCTTC
. | TRBJ1-1 | TRBV7-9 | many | CASSPGHLGSMNTEAFF | TGTGCCAGCAGCCCCGGACACCTCGGGAGTATGAACACTGAAGCTTTCTTT
. | TRBJ2-3 | TRBV4-3 | many | CASSQGGTSTDTQYF | TGCGCCAGCAGCCAGGGCGGGACAAGCACAGATACGCAGTATTTT
TRBD1 | TRBJ2-7 | TRBV11-2 | many | CASSPGTVFYEQYF | TGTGCCAGCAGCCCCGGGACAGTTTTCTACGAGCAGTACTTC
TRBD1 | TRBJ2-7 | TRBV10-3 | many | CAISGAGDRGYEQYF | TGTGCCATCAGTGGAGCCGGCGACAGGGGATACGAGCAGTACTTC
. | TRBJ2-5 | TRBV4-2 | many | CASSQDPGAQETQYF | TGTGCCAGCAGCCAAGACCCAGGGGCGCAAGAGACCCAGTACTTC
. | TRBJ2-7 | TRBV7-9 | many | CASSSTDKFPYEQYF | TGTGCCAGCAGCTCCACCGACAAATTCCCTTACGAGCAGTACTTC
TRBD1 | TRBJ1-6 | TRBV19 | many | CASSTQTGGGSPLHF | TGTGCCAGTAGTACCCAGACAGGGGGCGGATCACCCCTCCACTTT
TRBD2 | TRBJ2-3 | TRBV7-2 | many | CASSFSGGAGDTQYF | TGTGCCAGCAGCTTCAGCGGGGGGGCTGGAGATACGCAGTATTTT
TRBD2 | TRBJ2-7 | TRBV3-1 | few | CASSQGGGSSYEQYF | TGTGCCAGCAGCCAGGGCGGGGGGAGCTCCTACGAGCAGTACTTC
. | TRBJ1-2 | TRBV12-3/TRBV12-4 | many | CASRHSLGYGYTF | TGTGCCAGCAGGCACAGTTTAGGATATGGCTACACCTTC
. | TRBJ1-6 | TRBV30 | many | CAWREDRVRNSPLHF | TGTGCCTGGAGGGAGGACCGAGTTAGAAATTCACCCCTCCACTTT
. | TRBJ1-1 | TRBV20-1 | many | CSARNPNTEAFF | TGCAGTGCTAGAAATCCGAACACTGAAGCTTTCTTT
. | TRBJ2-1 | TRBV5-1 | many | CASSLGGGGRIQENEQFF | TGCGCCAGCAGCTTGGGTGGGGGCGGCCGTATACAGGAGAATGAGCAGTTCTTC
TRBD2 | TRBJ2-5 | TRBV20-1 | many | CSTMGLAGVQETQYF | TGCAGTACTATGGGACTAGCGGGAGTACAAGAGACCCAGTACTTC
. | TRBJ1-3 | TRBV9 | many | CASSGGGSGNTIYF | TGTGCCAGCAGCGGGGGGGGGTCTGGAAACACCATATATTTT